The rows below give T cell receptor beta chains drawn from one sample of a study of OX40 agonist ivuxolimab in advanced cancers. Sequencing used immunoSEQ multiplex PCR; TCRdb keeps in-frame clones, though not all of them. Of fewer than 90,000 clones listed, 86% are singletons. Here the sequenced sample was CD4+ or CD8+ T cells sorted from blood, taken in a trial of the OX40 agonist ivuxolimab. The receptors were sampled from an adult with an advanced solid tumor such as melanoma, head and neck, liver or kidney cancer. Both conserved end residues are part of each CDR3. D genes are given only for firm matches. Rows give clone size only sometimes, using once, few, many, or a class for an expanded clone.

>TRBJ1-4|TRBV30|-|TRBD1
TGTGCCTGGAGCAACAGGGGGGGAATAACTAATGAAAAACTGTTTTTT
CAWSNRGGITNEKLFF
>TRBJ2-1|TRBV19|-|-
TGTGCCAGTAGTATAGGAATAGTCAATGAGCAGTTCTTC
CASSIGIVNEQFF
>TRBJ2-5|TRBV6-5|-|TRBD1
TGTGCCAGCAGTTATCAGGGGGCCCAAGAGACCCAGTACTTC
CASSYQGAQETQYF
>TRBJ2-7|TRBV10-2|-|-
TGCGCCAGCAGTGACCCCACCGGGCCCAGCTCCTACGAGCAGTACTTC
CASSDPTGPSSYEQYF
>TRBJ1-2|TRBV28|-|-
TGTGCCAGCAGCAACTTACGGATCTATGGCTACACCTTC
CASSNLRIYGYTF
>TRBJ2-5|TRBV7-9|few|-
TGTGCCAGCAGCTTACTGGGGGCCGGGACCCAGTACTTC
CASSLLGAGTQYF
>TRBJ1-2|TRBV29-1|-|-
TGCAGCGTTGGGGAGGGCTATGGCTACACCTTC
CSVGEGYGYTF
>TRBJ2-7|TRBV19|once|TRBD1
TGTGCCAGTAGTATTGGGGGGACAGGCCCCTACGAGCAGTACTTC
CASSIGGTGPYEQYF
>TRBJ2-7|TRBV11-2|-|TRBD1
TGTGCCAGCAGCGTACGGACAGGGGCCTACGAGCAGTACTTC
CASSVRTGAYEQYF
>TRBJ2-1|TRBV6-5|-|TRBD2
TGTGCCAGCACCCCCCCGCGGGGGGGTGCTGAGCAGTTCTTC
CASTPPRGGAEQFF
>TRBJ1-1|TRBV7-2|-|-
TGTGCCAGCAGCTTCCTTTGGCGGCCTGACACTGAAGCTTTCTTT
CASSFLWRPDTEAFF